This record concerns one TCR beta chain sequence. The data stem from a study of T cell changes during pregnancy in multiple sclerosis. Sequencing used immunoSEQ multiplex PCR; TCRdb keeps in-frame clones, though not all of them. Among fewer than 75,000 clones listed, approximately 90% were seen once. V trimming: 4 bases; J trimming: 0 bases; junction bases outside the gene matches: 10. CDR3 length: 17 residues. Germline-derived CDR1 and CDR2 are SGHRS and YFSETQ. This sequence originates from a female donor in good health, enrolled as a control in a pregnancy study. The material was peripheral blood, obtained after pregnancy. The chain joins TRBV5-1 to TRBJ2-3; TRBD2 matches at 8 bases. CDR3 sequence (DNA): TGCGCCAGCAGCCTAACCATTAGCGGGGCGAGCACAGATACGCAGTATTTT. This translates into CASSLTISGASTDTQYF.